The 9 T cell receptor beta chains presented below share a single source sample, sequenced in a study of regulatory T cells in long-lasting Graves disease. Relying on iRepertoire HTBI primers and Arm-PCR of CDR3 regions, the team built TCR beta libraries. TCRdb re-called the multiplex PCR reads with MiXCR, one entry per CDR3 protein. The table lists fewer than 350,000 distinct CDR3 sequences, over 15% of them singletons. As for time point: newly diagnosed GD, antithyroid drugs for less than 3 months. Extracted PBMC RNA gave rise to the TCR library. The starting material was peripheral blood mononuclear cells (PBMCs), obtained at new diagnosis, from a patient treated with antithyroid drugs. Receptors originate from a female donor with Graves disease.

The chain combines TRBV3-1 with TRBJ2-2; D assignment may be TRBD1 or TRBD2 (5 bases each). The CDR3 length is 14 residues. CDR1 LGHDT and CDR2 YNNKEL come from the germline V gene (reference sequence). V lost 8 bases to trimming and J lost 0 bases, with 10 bases between them. The CDR3 protein is CASEGRANTGELFF. CDR3 DNA sequence: TGTGCCAGCGAGGGACGGGCGAACACCGGGGAGCTGTTTTTT.

This clonotype was detected ten times or more. The chain joins TRBV3-1 to TRBJ2-1, with a weak D call TRBD2 (5 bases). Germline V gives CDR1 LGHDT, CDR2 YNNKEL (reference sequence). Trimming took off 7 bases at V and 8 bases at J, with 15 bases between the two ends. There are 13 residues in the CDR3. CDR3 sequence: CASTRGFVDEQFF. CDR3 sequence (DNA): TGTGCCAGCACCCGAGGGTTCGTCGATGAGCAGTTCTTC.

In its sample, this clonotype was seen many times. This sequence joins TRBV11-3 and TRBJ2-7; the D is unclear. Germline-derived CDR1 and CDR2 are SGHNT and YENEEA. The germline V and J ends were trimmed by 1 base and 0 bases, with 7 bases remaining between them. The CDR3 is 14 residues long. The chain's CDR3 is CASSLAPSSYEQYF. CDR3 DNA sequence: TGTGCCAGCAGCTTAGCGCCGAGCTCCTACGAGCAGTACTTC.

This clonotype appeared many times. V usage is TRBV12-3 or TRBV12-4 and J usage is TRBJ1-5; maybe TRBD1 (6 bases). The CDR3 is 15 amino acids. Between the trimmed V and J ends, which lost 5 bases and 3 bases, there was a span of 14 bases. The CDR3 loop reads CASSPPTGPNQPQHF. For the CDR3, the DNA is TGTGCCAGCAGTCCCCCGACAGGACCCAATCAGCCCCAGCATTTT.

This clonotype was recorded a few times. The J gene is TRBJ2-7, the V gene TRBV28; D gene unclear. The V gene's germline CDR1 is MDHEN and CDR2 SYDVKM. Trimming cost V 7 bases and J 2 bases, with 18 bases left between them. The CDR3 has 15 residues. CDR3 bases: TGTGCCAGCACTCCCTCGGCAGCCTTTCCCTACGAGCAGTACTTC. Translating it yields CASTPSAAFPYEQYF.

This clonotype has ten or more counts. The rearrangement links TRBV27 to TRBJ2-1; 11 nucleotides agree with TRBD2. Germline V gives CDR1 MNHEY, CDR2 SMNVEV (reference sequence). Unmatched junction bases numbered 12, after V lost 6 bases and J lost 14 bases. The length of the CDR3 is 14 residues. The CDR3 DNA reads TGTGCCAGCAGGCAATCACTAGCGGGAGCCGGGGAGTTCTTC. Its protein product is CASRQSLAGAGEFF.

This clonotype was seen a handful of times. This CDR3 fails to terminate in the conserved phenylalanine or tryptophan, so it likely reflects a read error. No DNA is shown, since the ends of the CDR3 on it are uncertain; the CDR3 is the one TCRdb lists. V and J are TRBV7-9 and TRBJ2-1; TRBD2 is the table's D call, not checked against the DNA. Germline assignment: CDR1 SEHNR and CDR2 FQNEAQ (reference sequence). The CDR3 extends over 13 residues, inclusive of both ends. CDR3 amino acids: CASSLGPGTPACL.

This clonotype was recorded at least ten times. The chain carries TRBV6-1 and TRBJ2-1; D call uncertain. The CDR3 extends over 12 amino acids. CDR1 and CDR2 from the germline V gene are MNHNS and SASEGT. Trimming removed 6 bases from V and 4 bases from J, with 7 bases in between. CDR3 sequence: CASRLGYNEQFF. CDR3 in DNA: TGTGCCAGCAGGCTAGGTTACAATGAGCAGTTCTTC.

This chain joins TRBV6-1 and TRBJ1-1; TRBD1 matches at 9 bases. V was clipped by 0 bases and J by 10 bases; unmatched bases: 3. Germline CDR1 MNHNS, CDR2 SASEGT. This CDR3 is 13 amino acids long. CDR3 protein: CASSEADRGTAFF. DNA for the CDR3: TGTGCCAGCAGTGAAGCAGACAGGGGGACAGCTTTCTTT.